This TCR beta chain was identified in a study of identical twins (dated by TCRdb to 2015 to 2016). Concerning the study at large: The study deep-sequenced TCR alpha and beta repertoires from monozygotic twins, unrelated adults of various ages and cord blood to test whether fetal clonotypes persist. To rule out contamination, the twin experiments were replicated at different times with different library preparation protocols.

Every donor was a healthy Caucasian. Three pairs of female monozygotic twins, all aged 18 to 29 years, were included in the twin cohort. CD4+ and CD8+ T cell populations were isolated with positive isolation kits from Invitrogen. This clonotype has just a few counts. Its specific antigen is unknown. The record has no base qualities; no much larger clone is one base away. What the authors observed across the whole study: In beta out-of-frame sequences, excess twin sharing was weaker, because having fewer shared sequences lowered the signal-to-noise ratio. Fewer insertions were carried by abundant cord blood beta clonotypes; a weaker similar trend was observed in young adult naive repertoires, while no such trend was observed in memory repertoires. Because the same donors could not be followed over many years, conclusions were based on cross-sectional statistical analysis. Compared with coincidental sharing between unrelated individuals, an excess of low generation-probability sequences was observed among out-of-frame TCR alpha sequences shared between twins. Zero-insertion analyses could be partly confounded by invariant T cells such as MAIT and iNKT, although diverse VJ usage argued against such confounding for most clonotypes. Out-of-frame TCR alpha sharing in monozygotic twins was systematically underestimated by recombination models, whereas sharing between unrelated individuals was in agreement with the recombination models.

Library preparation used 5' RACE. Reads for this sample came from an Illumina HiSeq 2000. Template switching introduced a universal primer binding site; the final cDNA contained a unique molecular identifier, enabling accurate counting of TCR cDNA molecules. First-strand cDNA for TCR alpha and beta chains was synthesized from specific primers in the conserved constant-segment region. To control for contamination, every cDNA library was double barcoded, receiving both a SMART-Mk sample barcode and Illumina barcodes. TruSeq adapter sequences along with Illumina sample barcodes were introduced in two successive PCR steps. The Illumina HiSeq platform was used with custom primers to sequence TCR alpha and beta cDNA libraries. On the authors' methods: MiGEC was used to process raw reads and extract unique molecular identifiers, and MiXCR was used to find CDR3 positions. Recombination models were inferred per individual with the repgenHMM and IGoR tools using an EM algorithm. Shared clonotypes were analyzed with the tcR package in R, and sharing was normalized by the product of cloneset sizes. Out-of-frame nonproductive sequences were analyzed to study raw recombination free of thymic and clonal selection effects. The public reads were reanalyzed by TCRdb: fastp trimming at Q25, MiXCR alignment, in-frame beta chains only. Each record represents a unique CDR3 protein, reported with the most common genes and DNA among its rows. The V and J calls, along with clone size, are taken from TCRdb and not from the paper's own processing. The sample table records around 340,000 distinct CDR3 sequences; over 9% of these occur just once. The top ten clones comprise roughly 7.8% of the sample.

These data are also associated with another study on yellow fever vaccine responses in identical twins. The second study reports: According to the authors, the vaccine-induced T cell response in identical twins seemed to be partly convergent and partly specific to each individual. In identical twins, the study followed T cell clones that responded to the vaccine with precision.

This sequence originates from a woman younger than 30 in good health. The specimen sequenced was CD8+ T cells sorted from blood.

The nucleotide sequence reads TGCAGTGCTAGAGACCTGGAGACGGGGAATGAGCAGTTCTTC. This is translated as CSARDLETGNEQFF. The rearrangement combines TRBV20-1 with TRBJ2-1; the D region possibly corresponds to TRBD2 (5 bases align). The trim is 0 bases for V and 7 bases for J, with a gap of 13 bases between the germline ends. CDR1 DFQATT and CDR2 SNEGSKA were looked up in the germline V gene (reference sequence). Its CDR3 holds 14 amino acids, cysteine through phenylalanine. This entry keeps only the CDR3 DNA: 42 bases, framed from base 1.